Included here is one TCR beta chain sequence, with context. CDR1 and CDR2 (germline): LNHDA, SQIVND (reference sequence). This CDR3 has 14 amino acids. V lost 5 bases to trimming and J lost 11 bases; unmatched junction nucleotides: 13. Per the original data handling: Reference gene primer amplification gave nucleated cell count estimates. Assay used: immunoSEQ multiplex PCR; TCRdb lists only in-frame clones, some missing. Clone size and the V and J calls come from that table; the DNA yielded D and trimming. The table includes around 64,000 clones, roughly 90% detected once. The data stem from a study of blood T cell repertoires in COVID-19. Study background: The origin of the acute and convalescent COVID-19 samples was the United States, Italy and Spain. T cells, B-cell-depleted T cells, or PBMCs supplied cDNA or gDNA.

This chain links TRBV19 with TRBJ1-1; 8 nucleotides match TRBD1. Specimen: peripheral blood. The receptor comes from a man of 80 years or more in a cohort sampled during active COVID-19. CDR3 sequence (DNA): TGTGCCAGTAGTCCCCCCGGGACAGGAACCCGGGCTTTCTTT. Translating it yields CASSPPGTGTRAFF.